The clone carrying this T cell receptor (beta chain) was counted ten times or more. No antigen is known for it. This entry comes from a study of early T cells in non-severe SARS-CoV-2 infection. On the study more broadly: Sequenced material consisted of bulk RNA (from unsorted whole blood), and chains were unpaired.

Findings and caveats of the study: VDJdb-based annotation leaned toward anti-spike CD8 responses and missed private and CD4 specificities.

The protocol attached unique molecular identifiers to individual cDNA molecules. TCRdb passed the 5' RACE reads through MiXCR, listing each CDR3 protein once. Here the sample spans under 70,000 distinct CDR3 sequences, 9.5% to 15% being singletons. In germline, CDR1 is KGHSH, CDR2 LQKENI. Trimming took off 0 bases at V and 5 bases at J, with 11 bases between the two ends. This CDR3 comprises 15 residues. Sequencing was carried out using whole blood. The genes are TRBV18 and TRBJ1-5; no reliable D call. This sequence originates from an adult who was a healthcare worker with PCR-confirmed SARS-CoV-2 infection or an uninfected control (not recorded which). Written as DNA, the CDR3 is TGTGCCAGCTCACCACCTAATGGCCGCGATCAGCCCCAGCATTTT. Amino acids: CASSPPNGRDQPQHF.